This passage covers 20 T cell receptor beta chains from one sample sequenced in a study of glioma-infiltrating T cells. The iRepertoire nested amplicon-rescue multiplex PCR amplified TCR alpha and beta CDR3s from RNA. Using its own MiXCR run on the multiplex PCR reads, TCRdb lists one record per CDR3 protein. Altogether a few hundred thousand distinct CDR3 sequences are present, less than 50% being singletons, with the ten largest covering more than 10%. The material sequenced was glioma tissue, nonneoplastic brain tissue, or PBMCs (not recorded which). The receptors stem from a human donor with low-grade glioma or glioblastoma, undergoing nonglioma brain surgery, or in good health (not recorded which).

This sequence joins TRBV18 and TRBJ2-5; 10 positions match TRBD2. Near its end, the DNA agrees better with TRBJ2-1, so the J call may be wrong. Germline V gene lookup returns CDR1 KGHSH and CDR2 LQKENI. The CDR3 extends over 16 amino acids. As DNA, the CDR3 is TGTGCCAGCTCACCATTGGAGCGGGAGGGACGTAATGAGCAGTTCTTC. Translated: CASSPLEREGRNEQFF.

In its sample, this clonotype was seen a few times. The rearrangement links TRBV11-2 to TRBJ2-7; 8 bases map to TRBD2. Looked up from germline, CDR1 is SGHAT and CDR2 is FQNNGV. With 5 bases clipped from V and 0 bases from J, the junction kept 6 bases outside the gene matches. CDR3 length: 15 residues. The CDR3 DNA reads TGTGCCAGCAGCCCACTAGCGGACAGCTCCTACGAGCAGTACTTC. Translating it yields CASSPLADSSYEQYF. The full variable domain, in which reference TRBV11-2 and TRBJ2-7 provide the parts outside the CDR3, is EAGVAQSPRYKIIEKRQSVAFWCNPISGHATLYWYQQILGQGPKLLIQFQNNGVVDDSQLPKDRFSAERLKGVDSTLKIQPAKLEDSAVYLCASSPLADSSYEQYFGPGTRLTVT.

Remarks on this clonotype: The junction and the germline gene differ at one end; a read error may be behind it. The chain employs TRBV7-2 and TRBJ1-3; D is perhaps TRBD1 (6 bases). This CDR3 contains 16 residues. Germline V CDR1 and CDR2: SGHTA, FQGNSA. The CDR3 DNA follows: TGTGCCAGCAGCCCCAGTATGACAGGATTCGGAAACACCACATATTTT. Its protein product is CASSPSMTGFGNTTYF.

This clonotype has ten or more counts. V and J are TRBV6-2 or TRBV6-3 and TRBJ1-2; D perhaps matches TRBD1 (6 bases). Germline CDR1 reads MNHEY; CDR2 reads SVGEGT. The length of the CDR3 is 13 residues. The V gene lost 5 bases and the J gene lost 2 bases, with 9 bases spanning the gap. CDR3 DNA: TGTGCCAGCAGTCGGACAGCGAACTATGGCTACACCTTC. The encoded protein is CASSRTANYGYTF.

The chain recombines TRBV7-2 with TRBJ1-5, with no clear D. V was shortened by 5 bases and J by 3 bases, with 8 bases between the two germline ends. The V gene's germline CDR1 is SGHTA and CDR2 FQGNSA. The CDR3 sequence is 13 residues long. The CDR3 coding sequence is TGTGCCAGCAGCGAATCCAACAATCAGCCCCAGCATTTT. This codes for CASSESNNQPQHF.

The rearrangement uses TRBV20-1 and TRBJ2-5; TRBD2 matches at 10 bases. In germline, CDR1 is DFQATT, CDR2 SNEGSKA (reference sequence). The CDR3 has 13 residues. With 5 bases clipped from V and 3 bases from J, the junction kept 3 bases outside the gene matches. CDR3 loop: CSAPLAGEETQYF. The CDR3 DNA follows: TGCAGTGCTCCTCTAGCGGGAGAAGAGACCCAGTACTTC.

The chain employs TRBV14 and TRBJ2-1; TRBD2 agrees at 8 bases. Germline CDR1 SGHDN, CDR2 FVKESK. With V trimmed by 1 base and J by 2 bases, 10 bases remained unmatched. The CDR3 is 18 residues long. CDR3 DNA: TGTGCCAGCAGCCAAGGTTTCCGAGCGGGAGTGACCTACAATGAGCAGTTCTTC. Its protein product is CASSQGFRAGVTYNEQFF.

The V gene is TRBV4-2, the J gene TRBJ2-7; D remains unclear. Germline V lookup: CDR1 LGHNA, CDR2 YNFKEQ. The CDR3 has 15 amino acids. Trimming stripped 0 bases from V and 0 bases from J, with 9 bases between. CDR3 nucleotides: TGTGCCAGCAGCCAAGATCTAGAGAACTCCTACGAGCAGTACTTC. Amino acid sequence: CASSQDLENSYEQYF.

This chain uses TRBV29-1 with TRBJ2-1, with 7 bases identical to TRBD2. This CDR3 spans 17 amino acids. Germline V gene lookup returns CDR1 SQVTM and CDR2 ANQGSEA. The V and J ends lost 0 bases and 6 bases, in that order; junction bases with no gene match: 14. For the CDR3, the DNA is TGCAGCGTTGAAGATGGGTCGGGAGGTCCTTCTATCAATGAGCAGTTCTTC. It specifies CSVEDGSGGPSINEQFF.

This clonotype occurred a few times. CDR3 nucleotides: TGTGCCAGCAGCTTTACCCCCCATGCTTCCGGCTACACCTTC. Translated: CASSFTPHASGYTF. The genes are TRBV5-8 and TRBJ1-2, with D unresolved. Germline-derived CDR1 and CDR2 are SGHTS and YDEGEE. The CDR3 sequence is 14 residues long. V lost 2 bases and J 8 bases, leaving 16 bases between the germline ends.

This clonotype was observed at least ten times. V gene TRBV27 combines with J gene TRBJ2-1, with 7 bases aligning to TRBD1. After removal of 3 bases from V and 3 bases from J, the junction contained 2 bases not matched to a gene. Germline V gene data show CDR1 as MNHEY and CDR2 as SMNVEV (reference sequence). CDR3 length equals 14 residues. CDR3 amino acids: CASSLGQRYNEQFF. The DNA of the CDR3 is TGTGCCAGCAGTTTGGGACAGCGCTACAATGAGCAGTTCTTC.

V and J are TRBV29-1 and TRBJ2-1; no clear D gene. The CDR3 loop spans 13 amino acids. CDR1 is SQVTM and CDR2 is ANQGSEA in the germline V gene. Trimming took 4 bases from V and 0 from J, leaving 7 bases between them. CDR3 amino acids: CSVVLASYNEQFF. The CDR3, as DNA: TGCAGCGTTGTTTTAGCCTCCTACAATGAGCAGTTCTTC.

This chain connects TRBV11-2 to TRBJ2-1; D not resolved. Germline V CDR1 and CDR2: SGHAT, FQNNGV. The CDR3 contains 15 residues. V lost 3 bases and J lost 5, with 14 bases in between. CDR3 loop: CASSLGSFLNNEQFF. The CDR3 coding sequence is TGTGCCAGCAGCTTGGGATCCTTCCTCAACAATGAGCAGTTCTTC. The full variable domain, in which reference TRBV11-2 and TRBJ2-1 provide the parts outside the CDR3, is EAGVAQSPRYKIIEKRQSVAFWCNPISGHATLYWYQQILGQGPKLLIQFQNNGVVDDSQLPKDRFSAERLKGVDSTLKIQPAKLEDSAVYLCASSLGSFLNNEQFFGPGTRLTVL.

The chain links TRBV28 to TRBJ1-2; unclear D gene. This CDR3 is built from 12 residues. V was shortened by 5 bases and J by 8 bases, with 12 bases between the two germline ends. Germline-derived CDR1 and CDR2 are MDHEN and SYDVKM. CDR3 residues: CASSPGEAGYTF. The CDR3 nucleotides read TGTGCCAGCAGTCCGGGAGAAGCAGGCTACACCTTC.

On this clonotype: A much bigger clone sits one base away, suggesting this may be a read error. The CDR3 spells CSATSNTYEQYF. CDR3 coding DNA: TGCAGTGCTACTAGCAATACCTACGAGCAGTACTTC. V and J are TRBV20-1 and TRBJ2-7; D may be TRBD2 (5 bases). The CDR3 is made up of 12 amino acids. The germline V gene has CDR1 DFQATT and CDR2 SNEGSKA (reference sequence). The V end was cut by 4 bases, the J end by 2 bases, with 9 bases between.

This chain uses TRBV25-1 with TRBJ2-7; D perhaps matches TRBD2 (6 bases). The ends were cut back, 1 base at V and 2 bases at J, with 9 bases in the middle. This CDR3 has 14 residues. Germline lookup yields CDR1 MGHDK and CDR2 SYGVNS. The CDR3 is CASSESGLAYEQYF. CDR3 DNA sequence: TGTGCCAGCAGTGAATCGGGACTCGCCTACGAGCAGTACTTC.

In this sample, this clonotype turned up a few times. The V gene is TRBV3-1, the J gene TRBJ2-1, with D unresolved. Germline V gene lookup returns CDR1 LGHDT and CDR2 YNNKEL (reference sequence). The CDR3 length is 12 residues. Trimming pared 5 bases from V and 10 bases from J, leaving 12 bases between. CDR3 region: CASSGDPGEQFF. DNA for the CDR3: TGTGCCAGCAGCGGCGACCCTGGCGAGCAGTTCTTC.

Comments on this clonotype: The CDR3 end shows no conserved phenylalanine or tryptophan, and so a read error is likely. This chain uses TRBV6-1 with TRBJ2-7; a possible D gene is TRBD2 (5 bases). This CDR3 spans 14 amino acids. In germline, CDR1 is MNHNS, CDR2 SASEGT. Trimming removed 10 bases from V and 4 bases from J, with 20 bases in between. CDR3 sequence: CATAEVEGSYEQYL. The CDR3 DNA reads TGTGCCACTGCCGAGGTAGAGGGATCATACGAGCAGTACCTC.

This clonotype was seen a few times. The rearrangement joins TRBV10-3 to TRBJ2-1; 10 positions agree with TRBD2. Trimming at V came to 6 bases and at J to 5 bases, leaving 4 bases not matched to a gene. The CDR3 contains 14 residues. From germline, CDR1 is ENHRY and CDR2 SYGVKD. CDR3 region: CAIRSGREDNEQFF. The CDR3 DNA sequence: TGTGCCATCAGGAGCGGGAGGGAAGACAATGAGCAGTTCTTC.

The chain uses TRBV28 and TRBJ1-1, with a possible D match to TRBD1 (5 bases). Germline V CDR1 and CDR2: MDHEN, SYDVKM. The length of the CDR3 is 17 residues. V dropped 3 bases and J dropped 6 bases, with 23 bases sitting between them. For the CDR3, the DNA is TGTGCCAGCAGTTTCCCGGGGGAGGCCATCGGCCTCGCTGAAGCTTTCTTT. This translates into CASSFPGEAIGLAEAFF.